This T cell receptor (beta chain) was documented in a study of cytomegalovirus exposure and HLA in healthy donors. Germline V gene lookup returns CDR1 MNHEY and CDR2 SVGAGI. V was cut by 10 bases and J by 0 bases, with 15 bases left in between. The CDR3 extends over 14 amino acids. The data were produced by immunoSEQ multiplex PCR, yet TCRdb's version contains in-frame clones alone and is incomplete. The sample records tens of thousands of clones, approximately 97% being singletons. The receptor comes from a woman younger than 30 in good health and CMV-seropositive. The sample comprised PBMCs. The chain uses TRBV6-5 and TRBJ1-1; weak D call: TRBD1 (5 bases). The CDR3: CATRQGDLNTEAFF. The CDR3, as DNA: TGTGCCACCCGGCAGGGCGATTTGAACACTGAAGCTTTCTTT.